This is a list of T cell receptor beta chains from one sample in a study of a mutant IDH1 vaccine in newly diagnosed glioma. Their specific antigens are unknown. Produced via immunoSEQ multiplex PCR; TCRdb's table is partial and in-frame only. The sample carries roughly 120,000 clones, about nine tenths recorded once. Sequencing used PBMCs, obtained from a glioma patient whose treatment included an IDH1 peptide vaccine. The origin of the receptors is a woman between 50 and 59 years old with glioma. Each CDR3 is given with its conserved first and last residue. A D gene is named only where the DNA matches it firmly. A row's size may be missing; if present it is once, few, many or a size class.

V	size	J	D	CDR3	DNA
TRBV19	NA	TRBJ2-7	TRBD1	CATRQGRHEQYF	TGTGCGACGCGACAGGGGCGGCACGAGCAGTACTTC
TRBV9	NA	TRBJ1-2	NA	CASSVKNRESSYGYTF	TGTGCCAGCAGCGTCAAAAACAGAGAATCCTCCTATGGCTACACCTTC
TRBV10-2	NA	TRBJ1-1	NA	CASSDPGTTTEAFF	TGCGCCAGCAGTGACCCCGGGACGACCACTGAAGCTTTCTTT
TRBV9	NA	TRBJ1-2	NA	CASSVLDSGSYGYTF	TGTGCCAGCAGCGTCTTGGACTCCGGGAGCTATGGCTACACCTTC
TRBV19	once	TRBJ1-5	NA	CASSLGAVNQPQHF	TGTGCCAGTAGTCTTGGGGCAGTAAATCAGCCCCAGCATTTT
TRBV7-9	once	TRBJ2-3	NA	CASSLAPKSTDTQYF	TGTGCCAGCAGCTTAGCGCCCAAATCCACAGATACGCAGTATTTT
TRBV7-2	NA	TRBJ2-1	NA	CASSTDSTGQFF	TGTGCCAGCAGCACGGACTCGACGGGGCAGTTCTTC
TRBV7-2	NA	TRBJ1-2	TRBD1	CASSLAQRTGGRYGYTF	TGTGCCAGCAGCTTAGCACAGAGGACAGGGGGCCGCTATGGCTACACCTTC
TRBV28	NA	TRBJ2-7	NA	CASSLAGQSYEQYF	TGTGCCAGCAGTTTAGCAGGACAGTCCTACGAGCAGTACTTC
TRBV5-1	few	TRBJ2-7	NA	CASSLGEGEQYF	TGCGCCAGCAGCCTCGGCGAGGGAGAGCAGTACTTC
TRBV5-4	NA	TRBJ2-7	TRBD2	CASSTGGRLAGDEQYF	TGTGCCAGCAGCACTGGGGGTCGGCTAGCGGGAGACGAGCAGTACTTC
TRBV7-9	NA	TRBJ2-1	TRBD2	CASSVTGTSGDQFF	TGTGCCAGCAGCGTCACCGGGACTAGCGGTGATCAGTTCTTC
TRBV18	NA	TRBJ2-7	TRBD1	CASSPFAGQGDYEQYF	TGTGCCAGCTCACCATTCGCCGGACAGGGGGACTACGAGCAGTACTTC
TRBV5-5	NA	TRBJ2-1	NA	CASTPQGLSSYNEQFF	TGTGCCAGCACCCCGCAAGGGTTGAGCTCCTACAATGAGCAGTTCTTC
TRBV19	NA	TRBJ2-1	TRBD2	CASSSILAGGDYEQFF	TGTGCCAGTAGTTCCATACTAGCGGGAGGGGATTACGAGCAGTTCTTC
TRBV9	NA	TRBJ1-5	NA	CASSVGTGTASNQPQHF	TGTGCCAGCAGCGTAGGGACCGGGACGGCTAGCAATCAGCCCCAGCATTTT
TRBV6-1	NA	TRBJ1-1	TRBD1	CASSGTGATTEAFF	TGTGCCAGCAGTGGGACAGGGGCAACAACTGAAGCTTTCTTT
TRBV10-1	NA	TRBJ2-5	NA	CASSELGAETQYF	TGCGCCAGCAGTGAGTTAGGGGCCGAGACCCAGTACTTC
TRBV30	NA	TRBJ2-5	TRBD2	CAWAPWLAGGETQYF	TGTGCCTGGGCCCCATGGCTAGCGGGAGGAGAGACCCAGTACTTC
TRBV28	NA	TRBJ1-2	TRBD1	CASRGTGDGYTF	TGTGCCAGCAGAGGGACAGGGGATGGCTACACCTTC
TRBV1	NA	TRBJ1-1	NA	CTSSKYSAAVMNAEAFF	TGCACCAGCAGCAAATACAGTGCTGCTGTAATGAACGCTGAAGCTTTCTTT
TRBV28	NA	TRBJ1-1	NA	CASSLIWGSGGTEAFF	TGTGCCAGCAGCCTAATCTGGGGCAGCGGAGGGACTGAAGCTTTCTTT
TRBV10-3	NA	TRBJ2-7	TRBD1	CAISDYPGTDQSEQYF	TGTGCCATCAGTGACTACCCCGGGACAGACCAGTCCGAGCAGTACTTC
TRBV5-1	few	TRBJ2-1	TRBD2	CASSLGLAEVPQFF	TGCGCCAGCAGCTTGGGGCTAGCGGAAGTCCCACAGTTCTTC
TRBV5-5	NA	TRBJ1-1	NA	CASSLDRVNTEAFF	TGTGCCAGCAGCTTGGACAGGGTGAACACTGAAGCTTTCTTT
TRBV19	NA	TRBJ2-3	TRBD2	CASSLTSGMVDTQYF	TGTGCCAGTAGCCTAACTAGCGGGATGGTGGATACGCAGTATTTT
TRBV30	NA	TRBJ2-5	NA	CAWGDGTQQETQYF	TGTGCCTGGGGCGATGGTACACAACAAGAGACCCAGTACTTC
TRBV12-5	once	TRBJ2-7	NA	CASGLAFRWQYF	TGTGCTAGTGGTTTGGCTTTTCGATGGCAGTACTTC
TRBV29-1	NA	TRBJ1-4	NA	CSVEGPASATNEKLFF	TGCAGCGTTGAGGGCCCCGCTTCCGCAACTAATGAAAAACTGTTTTTT
TRBV7-2	once	TRBJ2-7	NA	CASSLVGAGSYEQYF	TGTGCCAGCAGCTTAGTAGGAGCGGGCTCCTACGAGCAGTACTTC
TRBV12-5	NA	TRBJ2-1	NA	CASGPPGEQFF	TGTGCTAGTGGTCCCCCGGGTGAGCAGTTCTTC
TRBV7-9	NA	TRBJ1-1	TRBD1	CASSGTGGRSEAFF	TGTGCCAGCAGCGGCACAGGGGGCAGGTCCGAAGCTTTCTTT
TRBV21-1	NA	TRBJ1-4	NA	CASSKAKVGEKLFF	TGTGCCAGCAGCAAAGCCAAGGTGGGTGAAAAACTGTTTTTT
TRBV27	NA	TRBJ1-4	TRBD1	CASSWGQGGKLFF	TGTGCCAGCAGTTGGGGACAGGGCGGAAAACTGTTTTTT
TRBV7-2	NA	TRBJ2-5	NA	CASSPPSGAQETQYF	TGTGCCAGCAGCCCCCCCTCAGGGGCGCAAGAGACCCAGTACTTC